The 5 T cell receptor beta chains in this list originate from one sample, sequenced in a study of T cell responses to AZD1222 COVID-19 vaccine (dated by TCRdb to about 2021). The library was generated by the immunoSEQ multiplex PCR assay. The table was pulled from immuneACCESS by TCRdb, which kept in-frame rearrangements only. Such tables lose some clones; where checked, under half of the loss comes from unresolved V genes, and the rest has no known cause. In this sample the table shows tens of thousands of clones, 80% of which occur a single time. The ten largest clones add up to roughly a fifth of the sample. Per the publication, the time point label means: baseline before first vaccination. Sequenced material: peripheral blood, taken on day 0 of AZD1222 vaccination. These receptors were obtained from an adult in good health.

This chain joins TRBV2 and TRBJ1-2, with 9 bases fitting TRBD1. Trimming removed 8 bases from V and 3 bases from J; junction bases left unmatched: 7. Looked up from germline, CDR1 is SNHLY and CDR2 is FYNNEI. The CDR3 is 14 residues long. The CDR3 here is CASQPDRGDYGYTF. In DNA, the CDR3 is TGTGCCAGCCAGCCCGACAGGGGGGACTATGGCTACACCTTC.

The CDR3 here is CASSGGTGEDEKLFF. The CDR3 DNA follows: TGCGCCAGCAGCGGAGGGACAGGGGAGGATGAAAAACTGTTTTTT. The chain links TRBV5-1 to TRBJ1-4; TRBD1 matches 10 bases. The length of the CDR3 is 15 residues. Germline-derived CDR1 and CDR2 are SGHRS and YFSETQ. With 4 bases clipped from V and 6 bases from J, the junction kept 6 bases outside the gene matches. Complete variable domain (other parts from reference TRBV5-1 and TRBJ1-4): KAGVTQTPRYLIKTRGQQVTLSCSPISGHRSVSWYQQTPGQGLQFLFEYFSETQRNKGNFPGRFSGRQFSNSRSEMNVSTLELGDSALYLCASSGGTGEDEKLFFGSGTQLSVL.

This clone has a single count. The genes are TRBV6-5 and TRBJ2-3, with D tentatively TRBD2 (5 bases). There are 13 residues in the CDR3. Trimming removed 8 bases at V and 4 bases at J, with 13 bases between. Germline assignment: CDR1 MNHEY and CDR2 SVGAGI. In DNA form, the CDR3 reads TGTGCCAGCCCCCCCGACGGGGCAGATACGCAGTATTTT. Its translation: CASPPDGADTQYF.

V gene TRBV6-5 combines with J gene TRBJ1-3; TRBD1 agrees at 7 bases. CDR1 and CDR2 (germline): MNHEY, SVGAGI. The CDR3 is 14 amino acids. Trimming removed 8 bases from V and 1 base from J; junction bases left unmatched: 5. Here the CDR3 reads CASRPGGSGNTIYF. The CDR3 DNA follows: TGTGCCAGCCGCCCAGGGGGTTCTGGAAACACCATATATTTT.

A single count supports this clone. The rearrangement links TRBV13 to TRBJ2-2; 8 nucleotides match TRBD1. The germline V gene has CDR1 PRHDT and CDR2 FYEKMQ (reference sequence). The trim removed 1 base at V and 3 bases at J, leaving 4 bases unmatched. This CDR3 has 16 residues. CDR3 protein: CASSLETGGYTGELFF. As DNA, the CDR3 is TGTGCCAGCAGCTTAGAAACAGGGGGGTACACCGGGGAGCTGTTTTTT.